Listed below are T cell receptor beta chains from one sample, sequenced in a study of OX40 agonist ivuxolimab in advanced cancers. Only in-frame clones appear in the TCRdb table, and some are missing; sequencing was by immunoSEQ multiplex PCR. Of 70,000 to 75,000 clones listed, about 82% were seen once; the top ten hold under 6%. The input for sequencing was CD4+ or CD8+ T cells sorted from blood, taken in a trial of the OX40 agonist ivuxolimab. These receptors were collected from an adult with an advanced solid tumor such as melanoma, head and neck, liver or kidney cancer. Each CDR3 is given with its conserved first and last residue. A D gene is named only where the DNA matches it firmly. Clone size appears in some rows only: once, few, many, or a class for an expanded clone.

-	-	TRBV5-1	TRBJ2-7	CASSLRSSRLALIYEQYF	TGCGCCAGCAGCTTGCGGAGCTCTAGGCTAGCCCTAATTTACGAGCAGTACTTC
-	-	TRBV6-6	TRBJ1-5	CASSYGRGQPQHF	TGTGCCAGCAGTTACGGACGTGGTCAGCCCCAGCATTTT
-	-	TRBV7-9	TRBJ2-7	CASSLTGEQYF	TGTGCCAGCAGCTTAACCGGCGAGCAGTACTTC
-	-	TRBV7-9	TRBJ2-5	CASSPPGPGETQYF	TGTGCCAGCAGCCCTCCGGGGCCGGGAGAGACCCAGTACTTC
-	-	TRBV7-3	TRBJ1-3	CASSARAVTDTIYF	TGTGCCAGCAGCGCACGAGCGGTAACCGACACCATATATTTT
-	-	TRBV10-3	TRBJ2-7	CAISEGGSSNEQYF	TGTGCCATCAGTGAGGGGGGGAGCTCCAACGAGCAGTACTTC
-	-	TRBV15	TRBJ1-1	CATRLDQMNTEAFF	TGTGCCACCCGTTTAGACCAGATGAACACTGAAGCTTTCTTT
-	-	TRBV28	TRBJ2-2	CASSSTQEGVGELFF	TGTGCCAGCAGTTCCACACAAGAAGGGGTCGGGGAGCTGTTTTTT
-	-	TRBV9	TRBJ2-1	CASSVVPDSEQFF	TGTGCCAGCAGCGTAGTCCCGGACTCCGAGCAGTTCTTC
-	TRBD1	TRBV6-6	TRBJ1-5	CASSLAGTGGLPQHF	TGTGCCAGCAGTTTGGCCGGGACAGGGGGGTTGCCCCAGCATTTT
-	-	TRBV6-6	TRBJ2-7	CASIGQSARSEQYF	TGTGCCAGCATAGGACAGTCAGCTAGGTCCGAGCAGTACTTC
once	TRBD2	TRBV6-5	TRBJ2-1	CASSSSGSHEQFF	TGTGCCAGCAGTTCTAGCGGGAGTCATGAGCAGTTCTTC
-	-	TRBV5-1	TRBJ2-6	CASSLGTAGANVLTF	TGCGCCAGCAGCTTGGGGACAGCTGGGGCCAACGTCCTGACTTTC
-	TRBD2	TRBV19	TRBJ2-1	CASSKSGVLTYNEQFF	TGTGCCAGTAGTAAAAGCGGGGTTCTAACCTACAATGAGCAGTTCTTC
-	-	TRBV11-2	TRBJ2-7	CASSRETGKYEQYF	TGTGCCAGCAGCCGAGAAACAGGGAAGTACGAGCAGTACTTC
-	-	TRBV6-5	TRBJ2-6	CASSLRESGANVLTF	TGTGCCAGCAGTCTAAGGGAATCTGGGGCCAACGTCCTGACTTTC
-	TRBD2	TRBV6-1	TRBJ2-7	CASGRLARYEQYF	TGTGCCAGCGGAAGACTAGCCAGATACGAGCAGTACTTC
-	-	TRBV28	TRBJ2-7	CASSPFDVDPSYEQYF	TGTGCCAGCAGTCCTTTTGACGTCGACCCCTCCTACGAGCAGTACTTC
-	-	TRBV25-1	TRBJ1-2	CASSRPGEDYGYTF	TGTGCCAGCAGTCGGCCAGGGGAAGACTATGGCTACACCTTC
-	-	TRBV7-8	TRBJ1-2	CASSLGGTGGYTF	TGTGCCAGCAGCTTAGGGGGGACCGGTGGCTACACCTTC
-	-	TRBV7-2	TRBJ2-1	CASSLVLARGNEQFF	TGTGCCAGCAGCTTAGTCCTAGCTAGGGGCAATGAGCAGTTCTTC
-	-	TRBV4-2	TRBJ1-1	CASSQGSGYEAFF	TGTGCCAGCAGCCAAGGTAGCGGCTATGAAGCTTTCTTT
-	TRBD2	TRBV5-6	TRBJ2-1	CASRNRIGLAGWDEQFF	TGTGCCAGCAGGAACCGAATCGGACTAGCGGGATGGGATGAGCAGTTCTTC
-	TRBD1	TRBV7-3	TRBJ2-1	CASSLVTGTGGDYNEQFF	TGTGCCAGCAGCTTAGTGACAGGGACAGGGGGGGATTACAATGAGCAGTTCTTC
-	-	TRBV28	TRBJ2-5	CASSFLGTQYF	TGTGCCAGCAGTTTTTTGGGAACCCAGTACTTC
-	-	TRBV7-2	TRBJ2-2	CASSLEVNSGELFF	TGTGCCAGCAGCTTAGAGGTTAATTCCGGGGAGCTGTTTTTT
-	-	TRBV5-6	TRBJ1-2	CASSLMSNYGYTF	TGTGCCAGCAGCCTAATGAGCAACTATGGCTACACCTTC